A selection of T cell receptor beta chains follows, all from one sample in a study of blood T cell repertoires in COVID-19. TCRdb's table, derived via immunoSEQ multiplex PCR, lists solely in-frame clones and lacks some. There are roughly 200,000 clones in the sample; about 86% occur only once, and roughly 25% lies in the top ten. The sample consisted of PBMCs or T cells enriched from blood (not recorded which). The receptors were gathered from a woman between 40 and 50 years old in a cohort exposed to, infected with or recovered from COVID-19 (not recorded which). The CDR3 runs from the conserved cysteine through the conserved F or W. D genes are given only for firm matches. Where a row states a size, it is once, few, many or the class of an expanded clone; other rows omit it.

J gene: TRBJ1-1; V gene: TRBV7-2; clone size: .; D gene: TRBD1; CDR3 length: 16; CDR3 protein: CASSPRTGVRDTEAFF; CDR3 DNA: TGTGCCAGCAGCCCCAGAACAGGGGTACGGGACACTGAAGCTTTCTTT
J gene: TRBJ2-6; V gene: TRBV28; clone size: .; D gene: .; CDR3 length: 17; CDR3 protein: CASSLSTRSSGANVLTF; CDR3 DNA: TGTGCCAGCAGTTTATCCACTAGAAGCTCTGGGGCCAACGTCCTGACTTTC
J gene: TRBJ1-2; V gene: TRBV2; clone size: .; D gene: .; CDR3 length: 14; CDR3 protein: CASSEPPRDYGYTF; CDR3 DNA: TGTGCCAGCAGTGAGCCCCCCCGGGACTATGGCTACACCTTC
J gene: TRBJ1-4; V gene: TRBV19; clone size: .; D gene: .; CDR3 length: 12; CDR3 protein: CASSIRSEKLFF; CDR3 DNA: TGTGCCAGTAGTATTCGGAGTGAAAAACTGTTTTTT
J gene: TRBJ2-2; V gene: TRBV27; clone size: .; D gene: TRBD2; CDR3 length: 14; CDR3 protein: CASSPGTRYGELFF; CDR3 DNA: TGTGCCAGCAGTCCCGGGACTAGGTACGGGGAGCTGTTTTTT
J gene: TRBJ1-2; V gene: TRBV2; clone size: .; D gene: .; CDR3 length: 11; CDR3 protein: CASREDSLYTF; CDR3 DNA: TGTGCCAGCAGGGAGGACAGCCTCTACACCTTC
J gene: TRBJ2-7; V gene: TRBV7-2; clone size: .; D gene: TRBD2; CDR3 length: 15; CDR3 protein: CASSLVTSGSYEQYF; CDR3 DNA: TGTGCCAGCAGCTTAGTTACTAGCGGTTCCTACGAGCAGTACTTC
J gene: TRBJ2-3; V gene: TRBV7-9; clone size: once; D gene: .; CDR3 length: 15; CDR3 protein: CASSPRLDYTDTQYF; CDR3 DNA: TGTGCCAGCAGCCCGCGACTAGACTACACAGATACGCAGTATTTT
J gene: TRBJ2-2; V gene: TRBV29-1; clone size: .; D gene: .; CDR3 length: 13; CDR3 protein: CSVGLVGTGELFF; CDR3 DNA: TGCAGCGTTGGACTAGTTGGGACCGGGGAGCTGTTTTTT
J gene: TRBJ2-1; V gene: TRBV27; clone size: .; D gene: .; CDR3 length: 15; CDR3 protein: CASSPLASSYNEQFF; CDR3 DNA: TGTGCCAGCAGTCCCCTAGCGAGCTCCTACAATGAGCAGTTCTTC
J gene: TRBJ2-5; V gene: TRBV5-4; clone size: .; D gene: .; CDR3 length: 14; CDR3 protein: CASSLGELGETQYF; CDR3 DNA: TGTGCCAGCAGCTTGGGGGAACTAGGGGAGACCCAGTACTTC
J gene: TRBJ1-4; V gene: TRBV9; clone size: .; D gene: TRBD1; CDR3 length: 15; CDR3 protein: CASSGSGTGNEKLFF; CDR3 DNA: TGTGCCAGCAGCGGCTCCGGGACAGGGAATGAAAAACTGTTTTTT
J gene: TRBJ1-2; V gene: TRBV25-1; clone size: .; D gene: .; CDR3 length: 13; CDR3 protein: CASGRTGLEGYTF; CDR3 DNA: TGTGCCAGCGGGAGGACCGGGCTAGAAGGCTACACCTTC
J gene: TRBJ2-7; V gene: TRBV7-9; clone size: .; D gene: TRBD2; CDR3 length: 16; CDR3 protein: CASSFEPSGRVYEQYF; CDR3 DNA: TGTGCCAGCAGCTTCGAGCCTAGCGGCCGAGTCTACGAGCAGTACTTC
J gene: TRBJ2-1; V gene: TRBV5-1; clone size: .; D gene: TRBD2; CDR3 length: 15; CDR3 protein: CASSLALAGGPEQFF; CDR3 DNA: TGCGCCAGCAGCTTAGCTCTGGCGGGAGGACCTGAGCAGTTCTTC
J gene: TRBJ2-7; V gene: TRBV15; clone size: .; D gene: .; CDR3 length: 16; CDR3 protein: CATSRIWPPTADEQYF; CDR3 DNA: TGTGCCACCAGCAGGATCTGGCCCCCCACAGCCGACGAGCAGTACTTC
J gene: TRBJ2-1; V gene: TRBV11-2; clone size: .; D gene: .; CDR3 length: 15; CDR3 protein: CASSFAAANYNEQFF; CDR3 DNA: TGTGCCAGCAGCTTTGCGGCCGCTAACTACAATGAGCAGTTCTTC
J gene: TRBJ1-2; V gene: TRBV5-4; clone size: .; D gene: TRBD1; CDR3 length: 15; CDR3 protein: CASSLAGTGGSGYTF; CDR3 DNA: TGTGCCAGCAGCTTGGCAGGGACAGGGGGTAGTGGCTACACCTTC
J gene: TRBJ2-2; V gene: TRBV5-5; clone size: few; D gene: .; CDR3 length: 14; CDR3 protein: CASSRLVHTGELFF; CDR3 DNA: TGTGCCAGCAGCCGACTTGTCCACACCGGGGAGCTGTTTTTT
J gene: TRBJ1-1; V gene: TRBV9; clone size: .; D gene: .; CDR3 length: 13; CDR3 protein: CASSVSRGTEAFF; CDR3 DNA: TGTGCCAGCAGCGTTTCTCGGGGAACTGAAGCTTTCTTT
J gene: TRBJ2-1; V gene: TRBV4-3; clone size: .; D gene: TRBD2; CDR3 length: 17; CDR3 protein: CASSQEVGLADYNEQFF; CDR3 DNA: TGCGCCAGCAGCCAAGAGGTTGGGCTAGCGGACTACAATGAGCAGTTCTTC
J gene: TRBJ1-2; V gene: TRBV9; clone size: .; D gene: .; CDR3 length: 13; CDR3 protein: CASSFTGNYGYTF; CDR3 DNA: TGTGCCAGCAGCTTTACAGGGAACTATGGCTACACCTTC
J gene: TRBJ1-1; V gene: TRBV7-2; clone size: .; D gene: .; CDR3 length: 15; CDR3 protein: CASSLWGRSDTEAFF; CDR3 DNA: TGTGCCAGCAGCTTGTGGGGGCGAAGCGACACTGAAGCTTTCTTT
J gene: TRBJ1-1; V gene: TRBV7-9; clone size: once; D gene: TRBD1; CDR3 length: 15; CDR3 protein: CASSAPGQGLTEAFF; CDR3 DNA: TGTGCCAGCAGCGCACCGGGACAGGGTCTGACTGAAGCTTTCTTT
J gene: TRBJ1-6; V gene: TRBV28; clone size: .; D gene: TRBD1; CDR3 length: 17; CDR3 protein: CASTFLSGTAYNSPLHF; CDR3 DNA: TGTGCCAGCACCTTTCTTTCCGGGACAGCGTATAATTCACCCCTCCACTTT
J gene: TRBJ2-7; V gene: TRBV27; clone size: .; D gene: .; CDR3 length: 14; CDR3 protein: CASSFSGTTYEQYF; CDR3 DNA: TGTGCCAGCAGTTTTAGCGGTACTACCTACGAGCAGTACTTC
J gene: TRBJ2-7; V gene: TRBV5-1; clone size: .; D gene: TRBD1; CDR3 length: 15; CDR3 protein: CASSLEQTGGYEQYF; CDR3 DNA: TGCGCCAGCAGCTTGGAGCAAACAGGGGGCTACGAGCAGTACTTC
J gene: TRBJ2-7; V gene: TRBV6-5; clone size: .; D gene: TRBD2; CDR3 length: 13; CDR3 protein: CASSYRGGSEQYF; CDR3 DNA: TGTGCCAGCAGTTACAGGGGAGGGTCCGAGCAGTACTTC
J gene: TRBJ1-1; V gene: TRBV25-1; clone size: once; D gene: .; CDR3 length: 11; CDR3 protein: CASSLGGEAFF; CDR3 DNA: TGTGCCAGCAGCCTGGGGGGTGAAGCTTTCTTT
J gene: TRBJ2-7; V gene: TRBV6-5; clone size: .; D gene: TRBD1; CDR3 length: 14; CDR3 protein: CASSYSSDREEQYF; CDR3 DNA: TGTGCCAGCAGTTACTCTTCGGACAGGGAGGAGCAGTACTTC
J gene: TRBJ1-1; V gene: TRBV19; clone size: .; D gene: TRBD1; CDR3 length: 14; CDR3 protein: CASSTTGDATEAFF; CDR3 DNA: TGTGCCAGTAGTACGACAGGGGACGCCACTGAAGCTTTCTTT
J gene: TRBJ2-5; V gene: TRBV11-2; clone size: .; D gene: TRBD2; CDR3 length: 14; CDR3 protein: CASSFSGGAQTQYF; CDR3 DNA: TGTGCCAGCAGCTTTAGCGGGGGGGCGCAGACCCAGTACTTC
J gene: TRBJ1-2; V gene: TRBV12-5; clone size: .; D gene: .; CDR3 length: 17; CDR3 protein: CASGLVQPKVGAQGYTF; CDR3 DNA: TGTGCTAGTGGTTTGGTACAGCCAAAGGTGGGGGCGCAAGGCTACACCTTC
J gene: TRBJ1-5; V gene: TRBV5-1; clone size: few; D gene: TRBD1; CDR3 length: 15; CDR3 protein: CASSTGTGVNQPQHF; CDR3 DNA: TGCGCCAGCAGCACCGGGACAGGGGTCAATCAGCCCCAGCATTTT
J gene: TRBJ1-5; V gene: TRBV2; clone size: .; D gene: .; CDR3 length: 13; CDR3 protein: CASSGLRNQPQHF; CDR3 DNA: TGTGCCAGCAGTGGGCTGAGGAATCAGCCCCAGCATTTT
J gene: TRBJ2-7; V gene: TRBV5-5; clone size: .; D gene: TRBD2; CDR3 length: 15; CDR3 protein: CASSPRASGIDEQYF; CDR3 DNA: TGTGCCAGCAGCCCCCGGGCTAGCGGGATAGACGAGCAGTACTTC
J gene: TRBJ1-2; V gene: TRBV5-6; clone size: few; D gene: TRBD1; CDR3 length: 13; CDR3 protein: CASSVEGAWGYTF; CDR3 DNA: TGTGCCAGCAGCGTAGAGGGGGCCTGGGGCTACACCTTC